This is a list of T cell receptor beta chains from one sample in a study of T-cell memory formation after mild COVID-19. TCRdb re-called the 5' RACE reads through MiXCR, storing one row per CDR3 protein. The table records 90,000 to 130,000 distinct CDR3 sequences, 18% of them present only once. Material: PBMCs or a T cell subset sorted from them (not recorded which). The receptors were gathered from a man aged 18 to 29 who had mild COVID-19 (a few samples of this study predate the infection). Cell type and time point are not known. Each CDR3 is given with its conserved first and last residue. Fields, in order: V gene, J gene, CDR3 length, D gene, clone size, CDR3 protein. The D gene is left open where the match is weak. Part of the rows lack a size; the others show once, few, many or a class for expanded clones.

>TRBV5-1|TRBJ2-5|12|.|few
CASSLEEETQYF
>TRBV27|TRBJ1-3|16|.|.
CASSLLPGLSGNTIYF
>TRBV12-5|TRBJ2-1|15|TRBD1|.
CASGIGTGDYNEQFF
>TRBV6-5|TRBJ1-1|15|TRBD1|.
CASSSKQGASTEAFF
>TRBV10-1|TRBJ1-2|13|.|few
CASSESPNYGYTF
>TRBV6-5|TRBJ1-6|15|.|.
CASSRGGTGGSPLHF
>TRBV5-1|TRBJ1-1|16|.|.
CASSPRGVGARAEAFF
>TRBV12-3/TRBV12-4|TRBJ1-3|15|.|.
CASSLGPGSLNTIYF
>TRBV2|TRBJ2-5|15|.|many
CASSSNSLGKETQYF
>TRBV12-3/TRBV12-4|TRBJ1-5|15|.|few
CASRSGVYSNQPQHF
>TRBV5-4|TRBJ2-6|15|TRBD1|few
CASSATGVRANVLTF
>TRBV19|TRBJ1-4|12|.|.
CASSPRAEKLFF
>TRBV5-1|TRBJ2-7|15|.|many
CASSLGGAWAYEQYF
>TRBV5-1|TRBJ1-2|16|TRBD1|once
CASARGQRPSNYGYTF
>TRBV23-1|TRBJ2-5|16|.|.
CASSQSDSTVQETQYF
>TRBV9|TRBJ2-3|15|.|.
CASSVAGESTDTQYF
>TRBV4-1|TRBJ2-5|15|TRBD1|few
CASSLQGGPVETQYF
>TRBV11-2|TRBJ2-3|16|.|medium-sized
CASRYTGRTSTDTQYF
>TRBV6-2/TRBV6-3|TRBJ2-3|15|.|few
CASSPRFLGTDTQYF
>TRBV7-9|TRBJ1-4|14|.|.
CASSLFTGGEKLFF
>TRBV6-5|TRBJ1-6|14|.|.
CASSYEGSNSPLHF
>TRBV7-6|TRBJ2-3|16|.|many
CASSPRPAGSTDTQYF
>TRBV2|TRBJ2-5|14|TRBD1|few
CASTFGTVQETQYF
>TRBV5-1|TRBJ2-1|13|.|few
CASSLQGLREQFF
>TRBV18|TRBJ2-7|14|.|.
CATTGALSSYEQYF
>TRBV6-5|TRBJ1-2|14|TRBD1|few
CASSYPGQGDGYTF
>TRBV20-1|TRBJ2-5|12|.|.
CSASRQGETQYF
>TRBV25-1|TRBJ2-3|17|TRBD2|.
CASSEYGARGGPDTQYF
>TRBV4-2|TRBJ1-5|15|.|.
CASSQDRSDDQPQHF
>TRBV12-3/TRBV12-4|TRBJ2-2|19|TRBD2|.
CASSLRRGGRSHSTGELFF
>TRBV9|TRBJ2-3|15|.|.
CASSPGLIGTDTQYF
>TRBV24-1|TRBJ1-1|12|.|few
CATLRQHTEAFF
>TRBV29-1|TRBJ1-3|14|.|.
CSAILGMGGNTIYF
>TRBV10-3|TRBJ2-1|14|TRBD2|.
CAIRRTSGDNEQFF
>TRBV4-3|TRBJ1-1|13|.|few
CASSYFMNTEAFF
>TRBV7-7|TRBJ2-6|15|.|.
CASSPTGTGANVLTF
>TRBV7-2|TRBJ2-3|12|.|.
CASSPVADTQYF
>TRBV10-3|TRBJ1-5|14|.|few
CAISESTATKAQHF
>TRBV28|TRBJ2-2|12|.|.
CATDIQAGELFF
>TRBV15|TRBJ2-3|14|.|.
CATSRRQGTDTQYF
>TRBV7-3|TRBJ2-3|14|TRBD2|few
CASSLRTSPDTQYF
>TRBV7-2|TRBJ1-2|14|.|few
CASSSISTIYGYTF
>TRBV20-1|TRBJ2-3|15|TRBD2|few
CSARIAGARTDTQYF
>TRBV7-9|TRBJ1-5|12|.|.
CASSLEIQPQHF
>TRBV5-5|TRBJ1-5|14|.|.
CASSRVYSNQPQHF
>TRBV5-1|TRBJ1-5|15|.|few
CASSEGVYSNQPQHF
>TRBV7-3|TRBJ2-3|15|.|few
CASSFRGELTDTQYF
>TRBV4-2|TRBJ1-5|18|TRBD1|few
CASARGGDRRYSNQPQHF
>TRBV12-1|TRBJ2-2|13|.|.
CASSQGTTGELFF
>TRBV21-1|TRBJ2-1|14|.|few
CASSKAGSRDEQFF
>TRBV7-3|TRBJ2-2|14|.|few
CASSLGRVAGELFF
>TRBV12-3/TRBV12-4|TRBJ1-5|14|.|few
CASSPDSPRQPQHF
>TRBV6-5|TRBJ2-1|15|TRBD2|few
CASTTYGGASNEQFF
>TRBV10-1|TRBJ2-2|14|.|.
CASSEDHTTGELFF
>TRBV10-3|TRBJ2-1|13|TRBD2|.
CATTIAGGSEQFF
>TRBV11-2|TRBJ1-1|16|.|.
CASSPSRGTSNTEAFF
>TRBV9|TRBJ2-2|14|.|.
CASRARAPTGELFF
>TRBV2|TRBJ2-2|17|.|.
CASSERGGRTNTGELFF
>TRBV7-2|TRBJ2-2|15|TRBD1|few
CASSFGQGATGELFF